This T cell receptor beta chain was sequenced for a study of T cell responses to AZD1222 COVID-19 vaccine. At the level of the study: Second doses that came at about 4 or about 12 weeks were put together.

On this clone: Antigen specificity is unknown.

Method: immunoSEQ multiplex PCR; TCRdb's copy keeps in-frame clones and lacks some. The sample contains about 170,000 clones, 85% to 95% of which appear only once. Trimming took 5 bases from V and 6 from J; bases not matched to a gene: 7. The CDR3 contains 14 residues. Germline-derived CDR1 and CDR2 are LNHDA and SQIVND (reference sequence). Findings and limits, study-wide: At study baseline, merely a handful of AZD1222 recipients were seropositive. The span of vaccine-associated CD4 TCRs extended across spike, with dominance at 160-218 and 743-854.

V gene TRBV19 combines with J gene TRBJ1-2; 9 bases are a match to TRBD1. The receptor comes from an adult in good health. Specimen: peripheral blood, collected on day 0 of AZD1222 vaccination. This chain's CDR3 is CASSSSQGADGYTF. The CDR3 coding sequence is TGTGCCAGTAGTTCCTCACAGGGGGCCGATGGCTACACCTTC. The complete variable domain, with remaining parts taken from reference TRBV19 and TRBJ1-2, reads DGGITQSPKYLFRKEGQNVTLSCEQNLNHDAMYWYRQDPGQGLRLIYYSQIVNDFQKGDIAEGYSVSREKKESFPLTVTSAQKNPTAFYLCASSSSQGADGYTFGSGTRLTVV.